Detailed here is one T cell receptor beta chain. Its antigen is still unknown. This record belongs to a study of cytomegalovirus exposure and HLA in healthy donors. About the research overall: Drawn from HLA-typed donors, around 85 million unique TCRs were held in an early data release.

Study results and caveats: When analyzed later, a missense DCLRE1C variant was found to be linked to TCR beta V- and J-gene trimming. The productive fraction for most TCR beta V segments was about 90% or about 30% in an earlier analysis.

The germline CDR1 and CDR2 sequences are SGHVS and FNYEAQ. After removal of 4 bases from V and 6 bases from J, the junction contained 4 bases not matched to a gene. The CDR3 has 13 amino acids. The PCR contained 60 Vbeta and 13 Jbeta primers. Clones were read by immunoSEQ multiplex PCR, and TCRdb kept only the in-frame ones, dropping some. The specimen's table records about 64,000 clones. This TCR was sampled from a woman in her late teens or twenties in good health and CMV-seronegative. Sequencing used PBMCs. The chain combines TRBV7-6 with TRBJ2-7; 9 bases fit TRBD1. This CDR3 reads CASSSDRGIEQYF. CDR3 in DNA: TGTGCCAGCAGCTCGGACAGGGGAATCGAGCAGTACTTC.